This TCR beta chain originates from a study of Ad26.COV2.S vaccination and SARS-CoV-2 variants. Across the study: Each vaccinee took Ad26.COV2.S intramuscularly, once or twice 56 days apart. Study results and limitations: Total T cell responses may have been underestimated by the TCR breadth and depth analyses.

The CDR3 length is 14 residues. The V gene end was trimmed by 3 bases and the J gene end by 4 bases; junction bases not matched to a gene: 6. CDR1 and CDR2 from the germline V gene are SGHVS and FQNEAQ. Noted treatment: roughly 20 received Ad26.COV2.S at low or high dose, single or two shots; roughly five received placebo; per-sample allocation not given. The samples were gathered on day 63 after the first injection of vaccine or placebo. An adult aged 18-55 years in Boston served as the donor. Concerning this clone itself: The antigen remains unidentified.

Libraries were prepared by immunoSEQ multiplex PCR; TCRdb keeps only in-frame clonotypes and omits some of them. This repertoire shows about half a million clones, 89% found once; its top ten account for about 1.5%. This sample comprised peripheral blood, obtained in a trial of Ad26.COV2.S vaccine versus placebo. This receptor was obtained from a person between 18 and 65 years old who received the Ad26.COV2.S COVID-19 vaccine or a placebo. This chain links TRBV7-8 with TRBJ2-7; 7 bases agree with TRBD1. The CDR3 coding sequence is TGTGCCAGCAGCTTCGACAGGGATTTTTACGAGCAGTACTTC. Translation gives CASSFDRDFYEQYF.